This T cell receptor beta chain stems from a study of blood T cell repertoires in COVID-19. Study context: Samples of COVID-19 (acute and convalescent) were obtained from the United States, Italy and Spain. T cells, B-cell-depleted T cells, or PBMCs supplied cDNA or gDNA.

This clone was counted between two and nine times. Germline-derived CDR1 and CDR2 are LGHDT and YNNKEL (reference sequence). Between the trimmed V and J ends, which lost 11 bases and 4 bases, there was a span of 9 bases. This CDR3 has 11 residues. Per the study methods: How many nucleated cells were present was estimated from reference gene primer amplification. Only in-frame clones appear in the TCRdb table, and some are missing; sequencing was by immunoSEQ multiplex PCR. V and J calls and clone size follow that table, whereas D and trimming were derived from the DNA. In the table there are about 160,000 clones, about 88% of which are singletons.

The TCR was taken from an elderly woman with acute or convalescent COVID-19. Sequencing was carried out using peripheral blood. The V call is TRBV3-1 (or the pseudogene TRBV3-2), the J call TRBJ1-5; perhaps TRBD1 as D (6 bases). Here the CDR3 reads CAHRANQPQHF. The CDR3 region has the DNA TGTGCCCACAGGGCAAATCAGCCCCAGCATTTT.